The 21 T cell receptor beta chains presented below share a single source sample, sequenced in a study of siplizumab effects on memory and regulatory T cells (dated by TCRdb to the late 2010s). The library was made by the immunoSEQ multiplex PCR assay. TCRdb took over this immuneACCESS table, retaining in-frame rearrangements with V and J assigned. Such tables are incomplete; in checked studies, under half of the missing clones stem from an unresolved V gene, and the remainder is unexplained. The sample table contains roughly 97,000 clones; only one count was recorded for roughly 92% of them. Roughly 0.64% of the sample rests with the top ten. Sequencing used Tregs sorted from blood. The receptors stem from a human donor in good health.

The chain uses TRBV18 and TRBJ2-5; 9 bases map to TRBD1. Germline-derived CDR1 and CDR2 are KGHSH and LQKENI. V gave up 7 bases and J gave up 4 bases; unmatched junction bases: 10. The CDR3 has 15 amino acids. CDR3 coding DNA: TGTGCCAGCTACGCGGGACAGGGTGGCGGAGAGACCCAGTACTTC. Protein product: CASYAGQGGGETQYF.

CDR3 amino acids: CATSPGRREPSYEQYF. The CDR3 nucleotides are TGTGCCACCAGCCCGGGCCGGCGGGAGCCCTCCTACGAGCAGTACTTC. The chain links TRBV15 to TRBJ2-7; 7 nucleotides line up with TRBD2. Unmatched junction bases numbered 10, after V lost 5 bases and J lost 0 bases. From germline, CDR1 is LNHNV and CDR2 YYDKDF (reference sequence). The CDR3 is 16 amino acids.

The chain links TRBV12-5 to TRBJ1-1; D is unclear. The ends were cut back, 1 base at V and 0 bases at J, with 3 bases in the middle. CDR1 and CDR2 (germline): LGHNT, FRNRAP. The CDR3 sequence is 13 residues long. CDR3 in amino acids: CASGLGLNTEAFF. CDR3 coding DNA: TGTGCTAGTGGTTTGGGTTTGAACACTGAAGCTTTCTTT.

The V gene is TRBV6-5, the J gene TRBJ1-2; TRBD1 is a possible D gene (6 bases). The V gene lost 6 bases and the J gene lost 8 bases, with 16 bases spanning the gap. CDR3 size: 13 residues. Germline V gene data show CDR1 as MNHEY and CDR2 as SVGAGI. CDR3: CASSPRGERGYTF. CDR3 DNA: TGTGCCAGCAGCCCGAGGGGGGAGAGGGGCTACACCTTC.

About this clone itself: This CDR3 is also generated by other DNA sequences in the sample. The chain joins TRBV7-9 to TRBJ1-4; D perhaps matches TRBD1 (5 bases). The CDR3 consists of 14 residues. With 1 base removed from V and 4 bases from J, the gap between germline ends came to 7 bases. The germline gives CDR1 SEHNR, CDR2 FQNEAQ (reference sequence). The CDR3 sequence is CASSLGQINEKLFF. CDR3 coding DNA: TGTGCCAGCAGCTTAGGACAGATTAATGAAAAACTGTTTTTT.

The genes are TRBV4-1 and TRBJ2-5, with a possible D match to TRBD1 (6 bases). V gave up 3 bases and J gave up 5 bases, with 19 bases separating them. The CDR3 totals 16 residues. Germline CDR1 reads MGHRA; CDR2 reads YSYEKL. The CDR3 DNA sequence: TGCGCCAGCAGCCAGAGGGGGAGAACGGTCCCTGAGACCCAGTACTTC. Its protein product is CASSQRGRTVPETQYF.

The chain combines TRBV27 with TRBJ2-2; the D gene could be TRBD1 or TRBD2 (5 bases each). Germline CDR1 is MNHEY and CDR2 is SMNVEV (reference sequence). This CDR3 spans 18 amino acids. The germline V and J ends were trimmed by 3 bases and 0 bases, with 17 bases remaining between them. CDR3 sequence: CASSLDGGGIANTGELFF. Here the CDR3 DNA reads TGTGCCAGCAGTTTGGATGGTGGGGGAATCGCGAACACCGGGGAGCTGTTTTTT.

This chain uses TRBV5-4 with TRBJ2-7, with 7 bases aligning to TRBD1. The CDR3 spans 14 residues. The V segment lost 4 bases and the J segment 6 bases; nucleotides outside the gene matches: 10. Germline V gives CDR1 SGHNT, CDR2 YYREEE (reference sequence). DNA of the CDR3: TGTGCCAGCAGCCGTGCCACAGGGGTCGGCGAGCAGTACTTC. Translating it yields CASSRATGVGEQYF.

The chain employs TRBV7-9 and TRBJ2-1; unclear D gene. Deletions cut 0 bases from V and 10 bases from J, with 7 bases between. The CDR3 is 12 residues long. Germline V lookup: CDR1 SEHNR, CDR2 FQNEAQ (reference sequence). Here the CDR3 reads CASSLAPPEQFF. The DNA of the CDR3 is TGTGCCAGCAGCTTAGCCCCCCCGGAGCAGTTCTTC.

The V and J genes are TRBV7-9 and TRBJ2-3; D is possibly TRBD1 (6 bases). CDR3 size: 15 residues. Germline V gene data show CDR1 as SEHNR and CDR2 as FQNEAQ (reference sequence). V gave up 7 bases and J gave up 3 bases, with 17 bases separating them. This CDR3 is CASTYWTRGTDTQYF. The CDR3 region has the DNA TGTGCCAGCACCTATTGGACCAGGGGTACAGATACGCAGTATTTT.

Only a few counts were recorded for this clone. As DNA, the CDR3 is TGCAGTGCTAGAGAATCGGGCTACACCTTC. Encoded protein: CSARESGYTF. The rearrangement uses TRBV20-1 and TRBJ1-2, with D unresolved. The V end was cut by 0 bases, the J end by 8 bases, with 4 bases between. Germline V CDR1 and CDR2: DFQATT, SNEGSKA (reference sequence). The CDR3 covers 10 residues.

The CDR3 spells CASSYGWGRAGELFF. In nucleotides, the CDR3 is TGTGCCAGCAGTTACGGGTGGGGACGGGCCGGGGAGCTGTTTTTT. The chain employs TRBV6-5 and TRBJ2-2, with D perhaps TRBD1 or TRBD2 (5 bases each). This CDR3 has 15 amino acids. Germline V gives CDR1 MNHEY, CDR2 SVGAGI. Trimming took off 2 bases at V and 6 bases at J, with 13 bases between the two ends.

CDR3 bases: TGTGCCAGCAGCCCAGACCCGACAGGTGACTATGGCTACACCTTC. Protein: CASSPDPTGDYGYTF. The V call is TRBV7-2, the J call TRBJ1-2; D might be TRBD1 (6 bases). V lost 5 bases, J lost 3 bases, and 16 bases lay in between. The CDR3 spans 15 residues. Per the germline V gene, CDR1 is SGHTA and CDR2 is FQGNSA.

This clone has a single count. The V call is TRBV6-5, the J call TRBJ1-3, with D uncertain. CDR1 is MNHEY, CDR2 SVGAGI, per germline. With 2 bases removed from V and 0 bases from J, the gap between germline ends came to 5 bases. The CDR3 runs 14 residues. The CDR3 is CASSYLVSGNTIYF. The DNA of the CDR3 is TGTGCCAGCAGTTACCTAGTCTCTGGAAACACCATATATTTT.

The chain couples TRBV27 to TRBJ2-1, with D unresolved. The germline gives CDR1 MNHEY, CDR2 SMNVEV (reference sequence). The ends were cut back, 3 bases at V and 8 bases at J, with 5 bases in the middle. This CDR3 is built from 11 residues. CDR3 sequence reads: CASSFRHEQFF. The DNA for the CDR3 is TGTGCCAGCAGTTTTCGGCATGAGCAGTTCTTC.

CDR3 sequence: CASSIMAGRTDTQYF. The CDR3 nucleotides are TGTGCCAGTAGTATAATGGCAGGGAGGACAGATACGCAGTATTTT. This chain connects TRBV19 to TRBJ2-3; D is possibly TRBD2 (6 bases). The ends were cut back, 2 bases at V and 3 bases at J, with 12 bases in the middle. The germline V gene encodes CDR1 LNHDA and CDR2 SQIVND (reference sequence). The CDR3 spans 15 residues.

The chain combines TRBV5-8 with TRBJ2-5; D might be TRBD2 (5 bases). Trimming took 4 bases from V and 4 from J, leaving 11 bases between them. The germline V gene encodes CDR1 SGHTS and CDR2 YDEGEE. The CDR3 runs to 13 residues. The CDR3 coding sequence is TGTGCCAGCAGCCCCGGGGTTGGAGAGACCCAGTACTTC. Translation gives CASSPGVGETQYF.

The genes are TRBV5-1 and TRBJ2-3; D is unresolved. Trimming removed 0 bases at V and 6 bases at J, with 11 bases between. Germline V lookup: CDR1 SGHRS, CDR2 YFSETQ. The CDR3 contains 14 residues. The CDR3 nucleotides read TGCGCCAGCAGCTTGGGGGTCAGAACGGATACGCAGTATTTT. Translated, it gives CASSLGVRTDTQYF.

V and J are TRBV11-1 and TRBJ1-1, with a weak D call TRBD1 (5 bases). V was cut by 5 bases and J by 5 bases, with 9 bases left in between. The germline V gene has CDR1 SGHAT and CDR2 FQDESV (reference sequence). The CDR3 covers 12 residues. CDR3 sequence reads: CASSPGGTEAFF. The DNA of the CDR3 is TGTGCCAGCAGCCCGGGGGGGACTGAAGCTTTCTTT.

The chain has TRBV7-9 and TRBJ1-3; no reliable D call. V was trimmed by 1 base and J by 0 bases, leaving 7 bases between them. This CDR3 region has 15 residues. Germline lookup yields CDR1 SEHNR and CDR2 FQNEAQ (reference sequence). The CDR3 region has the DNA TGTGCCAGCAGCTTAGACGGGAACTCTGGAAACACCATATATTTT. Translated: CASSLDGNSGNTIYF.

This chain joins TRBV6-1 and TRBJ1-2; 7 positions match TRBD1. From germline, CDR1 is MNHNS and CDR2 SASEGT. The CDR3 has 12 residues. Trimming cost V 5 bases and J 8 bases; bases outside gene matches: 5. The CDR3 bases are TGTGCCAGCAGTAGTCAGGGGGACGGCTACACCTTC. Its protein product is CASSSQGDGYTF.